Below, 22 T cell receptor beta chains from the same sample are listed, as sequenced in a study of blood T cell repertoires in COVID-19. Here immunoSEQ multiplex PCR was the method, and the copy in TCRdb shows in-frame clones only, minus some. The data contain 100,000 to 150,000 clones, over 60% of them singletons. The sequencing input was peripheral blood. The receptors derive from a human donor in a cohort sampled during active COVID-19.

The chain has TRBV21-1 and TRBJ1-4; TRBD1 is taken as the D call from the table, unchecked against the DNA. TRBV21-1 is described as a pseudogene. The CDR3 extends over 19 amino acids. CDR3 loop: CASSLRQGVTISTNEKLFF. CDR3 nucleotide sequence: TGTGCCAGCAGCTTAAGACAGGGGGTCACGATATCGACTAATGAAAAACTGTTTTTT.

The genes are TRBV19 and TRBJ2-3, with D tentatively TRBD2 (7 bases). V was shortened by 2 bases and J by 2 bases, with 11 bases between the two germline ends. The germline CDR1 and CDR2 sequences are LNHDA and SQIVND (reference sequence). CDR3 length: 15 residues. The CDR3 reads CASSIKGGFTDTQYF. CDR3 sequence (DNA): TGTGCCAGTAGTATAAAGGGGGGGTTCACAGATACGCAGTATTTT.

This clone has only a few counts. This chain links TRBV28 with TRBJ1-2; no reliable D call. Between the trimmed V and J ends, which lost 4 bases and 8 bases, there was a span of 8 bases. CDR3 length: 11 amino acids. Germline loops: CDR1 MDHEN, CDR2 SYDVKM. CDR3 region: CASSSGGGYTF. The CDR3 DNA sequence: TGTGCCAGCAGTTCAGGAGGGGGCTACACCTTC.

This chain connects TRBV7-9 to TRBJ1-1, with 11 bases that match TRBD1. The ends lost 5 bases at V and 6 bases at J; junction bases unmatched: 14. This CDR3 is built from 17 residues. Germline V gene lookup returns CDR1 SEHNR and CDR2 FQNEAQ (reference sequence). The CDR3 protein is CASSLTPGDRGRAEAFF. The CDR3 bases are TGTGCCAGCAGCCTCACCCCCGGGGACAGGGGGAGGGCTGAAGCTTTCTTT.

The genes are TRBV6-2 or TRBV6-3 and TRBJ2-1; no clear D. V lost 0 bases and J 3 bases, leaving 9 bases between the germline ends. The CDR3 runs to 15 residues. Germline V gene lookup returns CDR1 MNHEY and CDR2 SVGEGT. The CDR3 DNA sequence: TGTGCCAGCAGTTACTCGAATCAGTTCTACAATGAGCAGTTCTTC. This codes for CASSYSNQFYNEQFF.

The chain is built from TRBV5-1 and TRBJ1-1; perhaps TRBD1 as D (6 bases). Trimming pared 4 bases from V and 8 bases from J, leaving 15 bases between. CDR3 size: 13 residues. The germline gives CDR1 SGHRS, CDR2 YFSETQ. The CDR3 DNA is TGCGCCAGCAGCCGGCTCGGGGGGGCCGAAGCTTTCTTT. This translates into CASSRLGGAEAFF. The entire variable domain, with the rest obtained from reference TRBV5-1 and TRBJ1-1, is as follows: KAGVTQTPRYLIKTRGQQVTLSCSPISGHRSVSWYQQTPGQGLQFLFEYFSETQRNKGNFPGRFSGRQFSNSRSEMNVSTLELGDSALYLCASSRLGGAEAFFGQGTRLTVV.

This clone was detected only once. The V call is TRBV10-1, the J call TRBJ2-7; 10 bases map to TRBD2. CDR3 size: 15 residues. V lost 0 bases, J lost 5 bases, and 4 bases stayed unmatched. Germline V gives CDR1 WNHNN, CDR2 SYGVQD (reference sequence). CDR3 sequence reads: CASSESAGGPHEQYF. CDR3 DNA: TGCGCCAGCAGTGAGTCAGCGGGAGGGCCTCACGAGCAGTACTTC.

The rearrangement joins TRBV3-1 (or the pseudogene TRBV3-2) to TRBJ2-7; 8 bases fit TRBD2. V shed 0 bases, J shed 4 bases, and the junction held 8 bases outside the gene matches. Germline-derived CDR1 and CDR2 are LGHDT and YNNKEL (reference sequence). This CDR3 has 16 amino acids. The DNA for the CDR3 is TGTGCCAGCAGCCAAGAACCGGCGGCGGGAGGATACGAGCAGTACTTC. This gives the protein CASSQEPAAGGYEQYF.

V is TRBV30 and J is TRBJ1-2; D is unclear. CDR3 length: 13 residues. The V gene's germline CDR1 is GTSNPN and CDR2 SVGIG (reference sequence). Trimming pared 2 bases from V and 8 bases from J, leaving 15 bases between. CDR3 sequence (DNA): TGTGCCTGGAGTCCTATTAGATCTTGGGGCTACACCTTC. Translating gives CAWSPIRSWGYTF.

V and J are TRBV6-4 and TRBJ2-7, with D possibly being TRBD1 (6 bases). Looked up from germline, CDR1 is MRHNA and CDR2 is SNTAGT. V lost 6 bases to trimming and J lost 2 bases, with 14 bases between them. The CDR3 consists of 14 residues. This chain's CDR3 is CASRRDTTTYEQYF. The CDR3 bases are TGTGCCAGCAGAAGGGACACTACTACCTACGAGCAGTACTTC.

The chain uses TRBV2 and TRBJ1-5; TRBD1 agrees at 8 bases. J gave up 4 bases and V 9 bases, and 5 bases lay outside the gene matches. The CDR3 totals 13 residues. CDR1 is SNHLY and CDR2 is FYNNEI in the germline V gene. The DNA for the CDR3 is TGTGCCAGTGGGGACAGGATGAATCAGCCCCAGCATTTT. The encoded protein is CASGDRMNQPQHF.

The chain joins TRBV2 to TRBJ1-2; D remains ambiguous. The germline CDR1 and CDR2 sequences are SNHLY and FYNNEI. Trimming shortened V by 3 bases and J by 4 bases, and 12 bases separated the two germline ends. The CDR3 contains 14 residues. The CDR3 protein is CASSEGLPGYGYTF. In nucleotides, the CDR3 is TGTGCCAGCAGTGAGGGCCTCCCCGGCTATGGCTACACCTTC. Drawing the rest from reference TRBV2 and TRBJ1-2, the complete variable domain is EPEVTQTPSHQVTQMGQEVILRCVPISNHLYFYWYRQILGQKVEFLVSFYNNEISEKSEIFDDQFSVERPDGSNFTLKIRSTKLEDSAMYFCASSEGLPGYGYTFGSGTRLTVV.

The CDR3 DNA reads TGTGCTAGTGGGGGGGCGCAGAGGCCTGAAGCTTTCTTT. It yields the protein CASGGAQRPEAFF. V gene TRBV28 combines with J gene TRBJ1-1; D may be TRBD1 (6 bases). The germline gives CDR1 MDHEN, CDR2 SYDVKM. CDR3 length equals 13 residues.

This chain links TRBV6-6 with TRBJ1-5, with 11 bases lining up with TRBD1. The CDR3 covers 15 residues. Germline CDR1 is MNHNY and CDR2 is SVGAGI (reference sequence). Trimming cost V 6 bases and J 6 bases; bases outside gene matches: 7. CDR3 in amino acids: CASRSGQGAFQPQHF. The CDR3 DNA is TGTGCCAGCAGGTCAGGACAGGGGGCGTTTCAGCCCCAGCATTTT.

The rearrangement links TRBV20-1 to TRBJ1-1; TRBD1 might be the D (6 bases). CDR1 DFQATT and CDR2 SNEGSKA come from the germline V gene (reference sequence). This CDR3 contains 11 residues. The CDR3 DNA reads TGCAGCGGACAGCTGAACACTGAAGCTTTCTTT. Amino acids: CSGQLNTEAFF.

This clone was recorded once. The CDR3 reads CASSLDPQGAINTEAFF. Written as DNA, the CDR3 is TGCGCCAGCAGCTTGGACCCACAGGGGGCTATAAACACTGAAGCTTTCTTT. The chain combines TRBV5-1 with TRBJ1-1; the match to TRBD1 covers 9 bases. CDR3 length: 17 amino acids. Germline loops: CDR1 SGHRS, CDR2 YFSETQ. Losses at the gene ends were 0 bases for V and 2 bases for J; bases not matched to a gene: 8.

Written as DNA, the CDR3 is TGTGCCAGCAGCCACCCGGGGTCGGGCGAGCAGTACTTC. Protein sequence: CASSHPGSGEQYF. The V and J genes are TRBV3-1 (or the pseudogene TRBV3-2) and TRBJ2-7, with a tentative D call TRBD2 (5 bases). CDR1 and CDR2 (germline): LGHDT, YNNKEL (reference sequence). CDR3 size: 13 residues. V lost 3 bases to trimming and J lost 6 bases, with 12 bases between them.

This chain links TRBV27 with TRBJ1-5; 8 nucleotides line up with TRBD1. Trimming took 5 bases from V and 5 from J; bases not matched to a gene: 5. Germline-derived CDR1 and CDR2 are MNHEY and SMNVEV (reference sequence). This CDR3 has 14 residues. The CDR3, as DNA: TGTGCCAGCAGTCACCGGACAGGGTATCAGCCCCAGCATTTT. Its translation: CASSHRTGYQPQHF.

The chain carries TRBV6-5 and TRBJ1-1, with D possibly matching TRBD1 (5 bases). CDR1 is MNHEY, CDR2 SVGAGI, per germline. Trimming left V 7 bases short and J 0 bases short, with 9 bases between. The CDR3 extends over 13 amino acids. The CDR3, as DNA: TGTGCCAGCAAACGGGGGGTGAACACTGAAGCTTTCTTT. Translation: CASKRGVNTEAFF.

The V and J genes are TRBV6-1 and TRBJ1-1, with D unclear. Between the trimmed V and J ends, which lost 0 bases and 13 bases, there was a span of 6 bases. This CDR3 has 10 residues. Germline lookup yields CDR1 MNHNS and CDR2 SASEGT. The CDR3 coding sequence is TGTGCCAGCAGTGAAGCGCAGGATTTCTTT. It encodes CASSEAQDFF.

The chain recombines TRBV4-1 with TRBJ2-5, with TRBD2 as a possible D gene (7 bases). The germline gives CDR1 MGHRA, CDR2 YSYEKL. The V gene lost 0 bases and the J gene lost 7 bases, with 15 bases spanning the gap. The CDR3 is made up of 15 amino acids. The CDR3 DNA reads TGCGCCAGCAGCCAAGAATCGGGGGGCATGGGGACCCAGTACTTC. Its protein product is CASSQESGGMGTQYF.

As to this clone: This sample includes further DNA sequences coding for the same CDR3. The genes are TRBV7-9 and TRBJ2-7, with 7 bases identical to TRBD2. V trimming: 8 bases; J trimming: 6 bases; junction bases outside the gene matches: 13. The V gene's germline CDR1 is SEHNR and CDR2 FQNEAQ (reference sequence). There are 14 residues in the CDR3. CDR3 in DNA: TGTGCCAGCCGGGCCGGGGGGAGGGGCCGCGAGCAGTACTTC. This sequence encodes CASRAGGRGREQYF. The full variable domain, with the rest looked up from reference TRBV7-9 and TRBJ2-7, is DTGVSQNPRHKITKRGQNVTFRCDPISEHNRLYWYRQTLGQGPEFLTYFQNEAQLEKSRLLSDRFSAERPKGSFSTLEIQRTEQGDSAMYLCASRAGGRGREQYFGPGTRLTVT.